One sample yielded the 8 T cell receptor beta chains listed below, sequenced in a study of T cell changes during pregnancy in multiple sclerosis. Sequencing used immunoSEQ multiplex PCR; TCRdb keeps in-frame clones, though not all of them. This table holds approximately 40,000 clones, approximately 90% found once. Sample: CD4+ T cells from peripheral blood mononuclear cells, taken in the third trimester of pregnancy. The source of these receptors is a female donor with multiple sclerosis, enrolled in a pregnancy study.

This clone occurred once. CDR3 sequence reads: CASSLGSSGTNTQYF. The CDR3 DNA reads TGTGCCAGCAGCTTAGGGTCTAGCGGGACAAATACGCAGTATTTT. The V gene is TRBV7-6, the J gene TRBJ2-3; 9 bases align to TRBD2. J was trimmed by 7 bases and V by 1 base; bases with no gene match: 6. The CDR3 contains 15 residues. The germline V gene has CDR1 SGHVS and CDR2 FNYEAQ.

The chain has TRBV11-3 and TRBJ2-1, with a tentative D call TRBD1 (5 bases). Germline-derived CDR1 and CDR2 are SGHNT and YENEEA. The CDR3 length is 16 residues. V lost 4 bases and J 2 bases, leaving 15 bases between the germline ends. As DNA, the CDR3 is TGTGCCAGCAGCTCTTACTCTCAGGGCCCCTACAATGAGCAGTTCTTC. Protein product: CASSSYSQGPYNEQFF.

The rearrangement joins TRBV28 to TRBJ2-7; 8 bases fit TRBD2. V trimming: 3 bases; J trimming: 2 bases; junction bases outside the gene matches: 3. The germline V gene encodes CDR1 MDHEN and CDR2 SYDVKM. The CDR3 is 14 amino acids. CDR3 sequence reads: CASSLRGATYEQYF. CDR3 coding DNA: TGTGCCAGCAGTTTGCGGGGGGCTACCTACGAGCAGTACTTC.

The chain uses TRBV9 and TRBJ2-3, with 12 bases that match TRBD2. Germline V gives CDR1 SGDLS, CDR2 YYNGEE. Losses at the gene ends were 0 bases for V and 4 bases for J; bases not matched to a gene: 3. This CDR3 contains 16 residues. The DNA for the CDR3 is TGTGCCAGCAGCGTAGAGACTAGCGGGAGATCAGATACGCAGTATTTT. This gives the protein CASSVETSGRSDTQYF.

The chain uses TRBV9 and TRBJ2-1, with 7 bases fitting TRBD2. Germline-derived CDR1 and CDR2 are SGDLS and YYNGEE. The CDR3 runs 16 residues. V gave up 0 bases and J gave up 5 bases; unmatched junction bases: 8. The CDR3 DNA reads as TGTGCCAGCAGCGTAGAGGGCGGGGGTAGGCACAATGAGCAGTTCTTC. Its translation: CASSVEGGGRHNEQFF.

This chain connects TRBV29-1 to TRBJ1-1; D perhaps matches TRBD1 (5 bases). This CDR3 is 13 amino acids long. Germline CDR1 reads SQVTM; CDR2 reads ANQGSEA. The V gene lost 4 bases and the J gene lost 4 bases, with 13 bases spanning the gap. CDR3 loop: CSVGGRASTEAFF. CDR3 sequence (DNA): TGCAGCGTTGGCGGCAGGGCAAGCACTGAAGCTTTCTTT. The variable domain in full, completed from reference TRBV29-1 and TRBJ1-1, reads SAVISQKPSRDICQRGTSLTIQCQVDSQVTMMFWYRQQPGQSLTLIATANQGSEATYESGFVIDKFPISRPNLTFSTLTVSNMSPEDSSIYLCSVGGRASTEAFFGQGTRLTVV.

The rearrangement joins TRBV19 to TRBJ2-3; weak D call: TRBD2 (5 bases). Germline lookup yields CDR1 LNHDA and CDR2 SQIVND (reference sequence). CDR3 length: 15 residues. Trimming took 3 bases from V and 2 from J, leaving 12 bases between them. The CDR3 spells CASSIPGRLTDTQYF. CDR3 DNA sequence: TGTGCCAGTAGTATCCCGGGGAGACTCACAGATACGCAGTATTTT.

This chain joins TRBV28 and TRBJ2-1; TRBD2 might be the D (6 bases). From germline, CDR1 is MDHEN and CDR2 SYDVKM. V was trimmed by 3 bases and J by 7 bases, leaving 16 bases between them. The CDR3 length is 15 residues. The CDR3 region has the DNA TGTGCCAGCAGTTTCCCGTCGGGAGCTGGTAATGAGCAGTTCTTC. It yields the protein CASSFPSGAGNEQFF.